The sequence of this TCR beta chain was determined in a study of T cells in Graves' hyperthyroidism and ophthalmopathy. Researchers took RNA transcripts and amplified the TCR beta CDR3 regions from them. First-round RT-PCR targeting the TCR CDR3 was performed with the HTBI primer set. TCRdb analysed the multiplex PCR reads with MiXCR anew, one entry per CDR3 protein. The sample shows about 530,000 distinct CDR3 sequences, roughly 15% of them seen only once. Germline CDR1 MDHEN, CDR2 SYDVKM. Trimming took 8 bases from V and 5 from J; bases not matched to a gene: 9. The CDR3 contains 14 residues. The chain uses TRBV28 and TRBJ1-5; 7 bases agree with TRBD1. The sequence came from a young woman with Graves' ophthalmopathy. What was sequenced was blood. CDR3 amino acids: CASQGGLGDQPQHF. In nucleotides, the CDR3 is TGTGCCAGCCAGGGGGGGTTAGGAGATCAGCCCCAGCATTTT.